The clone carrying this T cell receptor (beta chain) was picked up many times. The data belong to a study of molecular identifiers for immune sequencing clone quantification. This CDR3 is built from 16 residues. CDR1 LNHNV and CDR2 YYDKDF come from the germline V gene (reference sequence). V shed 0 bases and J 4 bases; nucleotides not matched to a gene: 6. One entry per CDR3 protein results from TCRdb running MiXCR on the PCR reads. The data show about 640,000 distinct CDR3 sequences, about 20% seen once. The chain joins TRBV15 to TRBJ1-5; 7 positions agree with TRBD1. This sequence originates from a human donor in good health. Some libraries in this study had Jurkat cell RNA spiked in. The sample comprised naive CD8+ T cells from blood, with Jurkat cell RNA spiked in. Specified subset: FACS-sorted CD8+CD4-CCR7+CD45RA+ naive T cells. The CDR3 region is CATSRDRDRRNQPQHF. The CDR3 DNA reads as TGTGCCACCAGCAGAGACCGGGACAGAAGAAATCAGCCCCAGCATTTT.